Listed below are T cell receptor beta chains from one sample, sequenced in a study of blood T cell repertoires in COVID-19. Profiling relied on immunoSEQ multiplex PCR, and the TCRdb table lists in-frame clones only, not all of them. The sample consists of 70,000 to 95,000 clones, roughly nine tenths of them appearing once. The material sequenced was peripheral blood. Receptor source: a man aged 45-60 years with COVID-19, enrolled during active disease. The CDR3 runs from the conserved cysteine through the conserved F or W. The D gene is left open where the match is weak. Only some rows state a clone size, as once, few, many or a class for expanded clones.

v_gene: TRBV30; abundance: .; j_gene: TRBJ2-2; d_gene: .; CDR3aa: CAWNQGLNTGELFF; CDR3nt: TGTGCCTGGAACCAGGGGTTAAACACCGGGGAGCTGTTTTTT
v_gene: TRBV7-7; abundance: once; j_gene: TRBJ2-1; d_gene: TRBD2; CDR3aa: CASSPGLGIDEQFF; CDR3nt: TGTGCCAGCAGCCCCGGACTAGGGATCGATGAGCAGTTCTTC
v_gene: TRBV18; abundance: .; j_gene: TRBJ1-1; d_gene: .; CDR3aa: CASSPFKNTEAFF; CDR3nt: TGTGCCAGCTCACCATTCAAGAACACTGAAGCTTTCTTT
v_gene: TRBV30; abundance: .; j_gene: TRBJ1-4; d_gene: TRBD1; CDR3aa: CAWNPQGAGEKLFF; CDR3nt: TGTGCCTGGAACCCACAGGGGGCAGGTGAAAAACTGTTTTTT
v_gene: TRBV27; abundance: .; j_gene: TRBJ1-6; d_gene: TRBD1; CDR3aa: CASSLWGQASYNSPLHF; CDR3nt: TGTGCCAGTAGTTTATGGGGACAGGCGTCCTATAATTCACCCCTCCACTTT
v_gene: TRBV6-4; abundance: .; j_gene: TRBJ2-7; d_gene: .; CDR3aa: CASTATPYEQYF; CDR3nt: TGTGCCAGCACAGCGACCCCCTACGAGCAGTACTTC
v_gene: TRBV4-1; abundance: .; j_gene: TRBJ2-5; d_gene: .; CDR3aa: CASSQGKRWSGIQETQYF; CDR3nt: TGCGCCAGCAGCCAAGGTAAGCGATGGAGCGGTATACAAGAGACCCAGTACTTC
v_gene: TRBV9; abundance: .; j_gene: TRBJ1-4; d_gene: .; CDR3aa: CASSPSGQGKLFF; CDR3nt: TGTGCCAGCAGCCCGTCAGGGCAAGGAAAACTGTTTTTT
v_gene: TRBV6-2/TRBV6-3; abundance: .; j_gene: TRBJ1-6; d_gene: .; CDR3aa: CASSYSRRSSYNSPLHF; CDR3nt: TGTGCCAGCAGTTACTCGAGAAGAAGCTCCTATAATTCACCCCTCCACTTT
v_gene: TRBV9; abundance: few; j_gene: TRBJ2-2; d_gene: .; CDR3aa: CASSVESTGELFF; CDR3nt: TGTGCCAGCAGCGTAGAATCGACCGGGGAGCTGTTTTTT
v_gene: TRBV12-3/TRBV12-4; abundance: once; j_gene: TRBJ2-3; d_gene: .; CDR3aa: CASSRGTDTQYF; CDR3nt: TGTGCCAGCAGTCGGGGCACAGATACGCAGTATTTT
v_gene: TRBV9; abundance: .; j_gene: TRBJ2-1; d_gene: TRBD2; CDR3aa: CASSARTSGISYNEQFF; CDR3nt: TGTGCCAGCAGCGCCCGGACTAGCGGGATCTCCTACAATGAGCAGTTCTTC
v_gene: TRBV7-9; abundance: .; j_gene: TRBJ2-1; d_gene: TRBD2; CDR3aa: CASSQRLAGVQDEQFF; CDR3nt: TGTGCCAGCAGCCAACGCCTAGCGGGAGTTCAAGATGAGCAGTTCTTC
v_gene: TRBV11-3; abundance: .; j_gene: TRBJ2-1; d_gene: .; CDR3aa: CASSLGMGDEQFF; CDR3nt: TGTGCCAGCAGCTTAGGGATGGGCGATGAGCAGTTCTTC
v_gene: TRBV5-8; abundance: .; j_gene: TRBJ2-1; d_gene: .; CDR3aa: CASSLVSSGGSNFYNEQFF; CDR3nt: TGTGCCAGCAGCTTGGTCTCATCCGGCGGCTCTAACTTCTACAATGAGCAGTTCTTC
v_gene: TRBV2; abundance: .; j_gene: TRBJ1-1; d_gene: .; CDR3aa: CASSEGARGARDEAFF; CDR3nt: TGTGCCAGCAGTGAAGGGGCACGTGGCGCTCGTGACGAGGCTTTCTTT
v_gene: TRBV7-3; abundance: .; j_gene: TRBJ2-3; d_gene: TRBD2; CDR3aa: CASSLRAAGASGDTQYF; CDR3nt: TGTGCCAGCAGCTTACGGGCGGCGGGAGCATCAGGAGATACGCAGTATTTT
v_gene: TRBV18; abundance: .; j_gene: TRBJ1-2; d_gene: TRBD1; CDR3aa: CASSPDRDHGYTF; CDR3nt: TGTGCCAGCTCACCGGACAGGGACCATGGCTACACCTTC
v_gene: TRBV3-1/TRBV3-2; abundance: .; j_gene: TRBJ2-3; d_gene: .; CDR3aa: CASSQRFGERSLSTDTQYF; CDR3nt: TGTGCCAGCAGCCAGCGATTTGGAGAGCGGAGCCTTAGCACAGATACGCAGTATTTT
v_gene: TRBV6-5; abundance: .; j_gene: TRBJ1-3; d_gene: TRBD1; CDR3aa: CASSPWTGAGNTIYF; CDR3nt: TGTGCCAGCAGTCCATGGACAGGGGCTGGAAACACCATATATTTT
v_gene: TRBV7-9; abundance: .; j_gene: TRBJ2-2; d_gene: .; CDR3aa: CASSLVGPGELFF; CDR3nt: TGTGCCAGCAGCTTAGTTGGGCCCGGGGAGCTGTTTTTT
v_gene: TRBV10-3; abundance: few; j_gene: TRBJ1-5; d_gene: TRBD1; CDR3aa: CAISEGQGVAQPQHF; CDR3nt: TGTGCCATCAGTGAGGGGCAGGGGGTTGCTCAGCCCCAGCATTTT
v_gene: TRBV28; abundance: .; j_gene: TRBJ1-1; d_gene: .; CDR3aa: CASNMNTEAFF; CDR3nt: TGTGCCAGCAACATGAACACTGAAGCTTTCTTT
v_gene: TRBV7-2; abundance: .; j_gene: TRBJ1-2; d_gene: .; CDR3aa: CASSLSLSFNYGYTF; CDR3nt: TGTGCCAGCAGCTTAAGTCTATCCTTTAACTATGGCTACACCTTC
v_gene: TRBV2; abundance: .; j_gene: TRBJ2-1; d_gene: TRBD2; CDR3aa: CASSEVAGAYNEQFF; CDR3nt: TGTGCCAGCAGTGAGGTAGCGGGAGCCTACAATGAGCAGTTCTTC
v_gene: TRBV7-3; abundance: .; j_gene: TRBJ2-2; d_gene: TRBD1; CDR3aa: CASSPGDRNTGELFF; CDR3nt: TGTGCCAGCAGCCCAGGGGACAGGAACACCGGGGAGCTGTTTTTT
v_gene: TRBV5-4; abundance: .; j_gene: TRBJ2-7; d_gene: TRBD2; CDR3aa: CASSLEGLADEQYF; CDR3nt: TGTGCCAGCAGCTTGGAGGGACTAGCTGACGAGCAGTACTTC
v_gene: TRBV20-1; abundance: .; j_gene: TRBJ1-6; d_gene: .; CDR3aa: CSASTGHLNSPLHF; CDR3nt: TGCAGTGCTAGTACGGGACATCTAAATTCACCCCTCCACTTT
v_gene: TRBV6-2/TRBV6-3; abundance: once; j_gene: TRBJ1-1; d_gene: TRBD1; CDR3aa: CASTPHRDSLFNTEAFF; CDR3nt: TGTGCCAGCACCCCACACCGGGACAGCCTGTTTAACACTGAAGCTTTCTTT
v_gene: TRBV5-1; abundance: once; j_gene: TRBJ2-2; d_gene: TRBD2; CDR3aa: CASSGTGGAATGELFF; CDR3nt: TGCGCCAGCAGCGGAACGGGAGGGGCGGCCACCGGGGAGCTGTTTTTT
v_gene: TRBV6-1; abundance: .; j_gene: TRBJ2-7; d_gene: TRBD1; CDR3aa: CASSEAIGQGAGEQYF; CDR3nt: TGTGCCAGCAGTGAAGCGATAGGACAGGGGGCCGGCGAGCAGTACTTC
v_gene: TRBV5-1; abundance: .; j_gene: TRBJ2-2; d_gene: TRBD1; CDR3aa: CASSSQGALGTGELFF; CDR3nt: TGCGCCAGCAGCTCACAGGGGGCGCTTGGCACCGGGGAGCTGTTTTTT
v_gene: TRBV4-3; abundance: once; j_gene: TRBJ2-1; d_gene: .; CDR3aa: CASSQDILAYNEQFF; CDR3nt: TGCGCCAGCAGCCAAGATATACTAGCTTACAATGAGCAGTTCTTC
v_gene: TRBV7-8; abundance: .; j_gene: TRBJ2-5; d_gene: .; CDR3aa: CASSWVSGPETQYF; CDR3nt: TGTGCCAGCAGCTGGGTCAGCGGGCCAGAGACCCAGTACTTC
v_gene: TRBV28; abundance: .; j_gene: TRBJ1-4; d_gene: TRBD1; CDR3aa: CASSFGDSTNEKLFF; CDR3nt: TGTGCCAGCAGTTTTGGGGACAGCACTAATGAAAAACTGTTTTTT
v_gene: TRBV12-3/TRBV12-4; abundance: .; j_gene: TRBJ1-2; d_gene: .; CDR3aa: CASSLQGAHRYTF; CDR3nt: TGTGCCAGCAGTCTCCAAGGGGCCCACCGATACACCTTC
v_gene: TRBV19; abundance: .; j_gene: TRBJ2-1; d_gene: TRBD2; CDR3aa: CASSTLGGGDEQFF; CDR3nt: TGTGCCAGTAGTACCTTGGGGGGAGGGGATGAGCAGTTCTTC
v_gene: TRBV12-5; abundance: .; j_gene: TRBJ1-1; d_gene: .; CDR3aa: CASGFGRPGTEAFF; CDR3nt: TGTGCTAGTGGTTTCGGGCGGCCGGGGACTGAAGCTTTCTTT
v_gene: TRBV25-1; abundance: .; j_gene: TRBJ2-5; d_gene: .; CDR3aa: CASSEISGETQYF; CDR3nt: TGTGCCAGCAGTGAGATTAGCGGAGAGACCCAGTACTTC
v_gene: TRBV19; abundance: few; j_gene: TRBJ2-1; d_gene: TRBD2; CDR3aa: CASSPEREGRYEQFF; CDR3nt: TGTGCCAGTAGTCCTGAGCGGGAGGGTCGCTATGAGCAGTTCTTC
v_gene: TRBV7-3; abundance: .; j_gene: TRBJ2-2; d_gene: TRBD2; CDR3aa: CASSPGLAWTGELFF; CDR3nt: TGTGCCAGCAGCCCTGGACTAGCCTGGACCGGGGAGCTGTTTTTT
v_gene: TRBV19; abundance: .; j_gene: TRBJ1-2; d_gene: TRBD1; CDR3aa: CASSTPRTGTTGYTF; CDR3nt: TGTGCCAGTAGTACCCCCAGGACAGGGACAACGGGCTACACCTTC
v_gene: TRBV11-2; abundance: .; j_gene: TRBJ2-1; d_gene: TRBD2; CDR3aa: CASSLDWTSGRTNEQFF; CDR3nt: TGTGCCAGCAGCTTAGATTGGACTAGCGGGAGGACAAATGAGCAGTTCTTC
v_gene: TRBV6-6; abundance: .; j_gene: TRBJ1-5; d_gene: .; CDR3aa: CASSYEGGNQPQHF; CDR3nt: TGTGCCAGCAGTTACGAGGGGGGCAATCAGCCCCAGCATTTT
v_gene: TRBV14; abundance: .; j_gene: TRBJ2-1; d_gene: TRBD2; CDR3aa: CASSQDLSGRAGNEQFF; CDR3nt: TGTGCCAGCAGCCAAGATCTTAGCGGGAGGGCCGGTAATGAGCAGTTCTTC
v_gene: TRBV28; abundance: .; j_gene: TRBJ1-5; d_gene: .; CDR3aa: CASSLVNQPQHF; CDR3nt: TGTGCCAGCAGCCTCGTCAATCAGCCCCAGCATTTT
v_gene: TRBV7-8; abundance: .; j_gene: TRBJ1-2; d_gene: TRBD1; CDR3aa: CASSLAGQGGYGYTF; CDR3nt: TGTGCCAGCAGCTTAGCGGGACAGGGGGGCTATGGCTACACCTTC
v_gene: TRBV11-3; abundance: few; j_gene: TRBJ2-2; d_gene: .; CDR3aa: CASSPGQGNTGELFF; CDR3nt: TGTGCCAGCAGTCCCGGCCAGGGGAACACCGGGGAGCTGTTTTTT
v_gene: TRBV9; abundance: .; j_gene: TRBJ2-1; d_gene: TRBD2; CDR3aa: CASSVVGSGGSNEQFF; CDR3nt: TGTGCCAGCAGCGTAGTGGGTAGCGGGGGAAGCAATGAGCAGTTCTTC
v_gene: TRBV2; abundance: .; j_gene: TRBJ1-1; d_gene: .; CDR3aa: CASTPTVNTEAFF; CDR3nt: TGTGCCAGCACCCCGACAGTGAACACTGAAGCTTTCTTT
v_gene: TRBV6-5; abundance: .; j_gene: TRBJ1-6; d_gene: .; CDR3aa: CASSRDSFNSPLHF; CDR3nt: TGTGCCAGCAGCCGCGACAGCTTCAATTCACCCCTCCACTTT
v_gene: TRBV3-1/TRBV3-2; abundance: .; j_gene: TRBJ2-1; d_gene: TRBD2; CDR3aa: CASSHSAGGLGEQFF; CDR3nt: TGTGCCAGCAGCCATTCAGCGGGAGGTCTAGGTGAGCAGTTCTTC
v_gene: TRBV5-1; abundance: .; j_gene: TRBJ2-5; d_gene: TRBD2; CDR3aa: CASKLADWQETQYF; CDR3nt: TGCGCCAGCAAACTAGCGGATTGGCAAGAGACCCAGTACTTC
v_gene: TRBV19; abundance: few; j_gene: TRBJ2-7; d_gene: .; CDR3aa: CASSGAAGAGPGEQYF; CDR3nt: TGTGCCAGTAGTGGGGCAGCGGGCGCGGGCCCCGGCGAGCAGTACTTC
v_gene: TRBV5-5; abundance: .; j_gene: TRBJ2-1; d_gene: TRBD1; CDR3aa: CASSLGQGAGNEQFF; CDR3nt: TGTGCCAGCAGCTTGGGTCAGGGGGCTGGCAATGAGCAGTTCTTC
v_gene: TRBV9; abundance: .; j_gene: TRBJ2-2; d_gene: TRBD2; CDR3aa: CASSDPREAHTGELFF; CDR3nt: TGTGCCAGCAGTGACCCTCGGGAGGCCCACACCGGGGAGCTGTTTTTT
v_gene: TRBV9; abundance: .; j_gene: TRBJ1-3; d_gene: .; CDR3aa: CASSEGLGNTIYF; CDR3nt: TGTGCCAGTTCGGAGGGGCTCGGAAACACCATATATTTT